This record looks at one TCR beta chain sequence and its context. These data originate in a study of blood T cell repertoires in COVID-19. The V and J ends lost 8 bases and 2 bases respectively, with 12 bases between them. CDR3 length: 13 residues. Germline loops: CDR1 LNHDA, CDR2 SQIVND (reference sequence). Clones were sequenced by immunoSEQ multiplex PCR, and TCRdb holds only the in-frame ones, with some missing. The sample has some 49,000 clones, 80% to 85% seen once; the top ten hold around 22%. Sequences were obtained from peripheral blood. This sequence originates from a woman over 75 with COVID-19, enrolled during active disease. The chain recombines TRBV19 with TRBJ1-2; D is unresolved. The CDR3 spells CASSLDKNYGYTF. CDR3 coding DNA: TGTGCCAGTTCACTCGACAAGAACTATGGCTACACCTTC.